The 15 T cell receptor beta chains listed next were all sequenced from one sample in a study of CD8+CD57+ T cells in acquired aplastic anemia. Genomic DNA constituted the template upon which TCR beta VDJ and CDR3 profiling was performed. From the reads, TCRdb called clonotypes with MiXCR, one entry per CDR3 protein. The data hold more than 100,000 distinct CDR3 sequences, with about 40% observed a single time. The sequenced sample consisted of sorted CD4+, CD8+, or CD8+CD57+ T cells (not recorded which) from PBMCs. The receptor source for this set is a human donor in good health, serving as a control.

The CDR3 DNA sequence: TGTGCCAGCACAGCAGGGGGGAATCAGCCCCAGCATTTT. Translated: CASTAGGNQPQHF. The chain uses TRBV6-1 and TRBJ1-5; 7 positions agree with TRBD1. The CDR3 loop spans 13 amino acids. V was pared by 7 bases and J by 4 bases, with 4 bases of the junction left unmatched. Germline V gene data show CDR1 as MNHNS and CDR2 as SASEGT.

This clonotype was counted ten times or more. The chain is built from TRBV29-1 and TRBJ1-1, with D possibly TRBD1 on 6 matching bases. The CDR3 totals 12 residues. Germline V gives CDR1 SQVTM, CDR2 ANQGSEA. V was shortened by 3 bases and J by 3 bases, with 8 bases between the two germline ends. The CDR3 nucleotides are TGCAGCGTTGATAAGGGGGACACTGAAGCTTTCTTT. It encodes CSVDKGDTEAFF.

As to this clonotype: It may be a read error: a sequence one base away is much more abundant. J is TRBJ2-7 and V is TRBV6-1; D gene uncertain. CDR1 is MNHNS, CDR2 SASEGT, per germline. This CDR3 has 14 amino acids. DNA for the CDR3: TGTACCAGCAGTGATTTAAGGGCCTCCTACGAGCAGTACTTC. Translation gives CTSSDLRASYEQYF.

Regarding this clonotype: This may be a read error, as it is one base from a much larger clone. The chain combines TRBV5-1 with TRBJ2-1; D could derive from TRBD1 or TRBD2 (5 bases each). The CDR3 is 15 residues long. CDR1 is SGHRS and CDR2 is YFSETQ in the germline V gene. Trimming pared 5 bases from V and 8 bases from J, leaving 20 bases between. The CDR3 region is CASSSPGPRSDEQFF. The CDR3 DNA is TGCGCCAGCAGTTCCCCGGGACCCCGGTCGGATGAGCAGTTCTTC. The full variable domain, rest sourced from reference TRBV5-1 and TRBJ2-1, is KAGVTQTPRYLIKTRGQQVTLSCSPISGHRSVSWYQQTPGQGLQFLFEYFSETQRNKGNFPGRFSGRQFSNSRSEMNVSTLELGDSALYLCASSSPGPRSDEQFFGPGTRLTVL.

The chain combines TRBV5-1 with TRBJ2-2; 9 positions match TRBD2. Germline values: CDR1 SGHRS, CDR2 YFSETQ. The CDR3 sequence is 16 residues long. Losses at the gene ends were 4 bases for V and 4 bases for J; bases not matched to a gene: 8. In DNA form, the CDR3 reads TGCGCCAGCAGCCATCGGACTAGCGAGGGCACCGGGGAGCTGTTTTTT. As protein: CASSHRTSEGTGELFF.

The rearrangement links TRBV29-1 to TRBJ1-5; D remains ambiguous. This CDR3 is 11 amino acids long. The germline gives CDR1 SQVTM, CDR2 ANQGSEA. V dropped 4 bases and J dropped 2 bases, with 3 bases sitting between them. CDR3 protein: CSVGGNQPQHF. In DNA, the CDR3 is TGCAGCGTTGGTGGCAATCAGCCCCAGCATTTT.

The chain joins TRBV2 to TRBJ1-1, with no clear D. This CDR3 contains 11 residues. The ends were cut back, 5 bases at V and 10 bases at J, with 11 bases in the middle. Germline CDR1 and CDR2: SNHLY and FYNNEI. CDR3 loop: CASSPQIGAFF. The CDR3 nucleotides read TGTGCCAGCAGTCCCCAAATTGGAGCTTTCTTT.

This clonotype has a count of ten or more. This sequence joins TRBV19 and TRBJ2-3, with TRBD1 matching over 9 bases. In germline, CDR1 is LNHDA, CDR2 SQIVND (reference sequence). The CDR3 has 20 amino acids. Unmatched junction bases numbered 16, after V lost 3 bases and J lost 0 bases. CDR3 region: CASSIITGGLRSPSTDTQYF. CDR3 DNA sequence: TGTGCCAGTAGTATTATAACAGGGGGCTTAAGATCTCCGAGCACAGATACGCAGTATTTT.

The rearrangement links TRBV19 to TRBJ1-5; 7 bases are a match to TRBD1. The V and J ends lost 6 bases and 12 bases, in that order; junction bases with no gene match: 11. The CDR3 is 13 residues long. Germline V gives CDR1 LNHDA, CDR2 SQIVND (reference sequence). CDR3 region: CASSSDRLWFQHF. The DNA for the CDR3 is TGTGCCAGTAGCTCGGACAGGTTGTGGTTCCAGCATTTT.

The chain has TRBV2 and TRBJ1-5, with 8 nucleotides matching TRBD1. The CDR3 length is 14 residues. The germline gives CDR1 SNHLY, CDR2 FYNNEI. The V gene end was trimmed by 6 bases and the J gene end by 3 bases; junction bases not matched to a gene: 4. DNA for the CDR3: TGTGCCAGCAGGGGGGACAGGACCAATCAGCCCCAGCATTTT. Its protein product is CASRGDRTNQPQHF.

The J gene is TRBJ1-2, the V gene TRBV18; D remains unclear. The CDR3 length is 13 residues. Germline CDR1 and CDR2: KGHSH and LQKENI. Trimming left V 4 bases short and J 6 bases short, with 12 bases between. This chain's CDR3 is CASSLFVSNGYTF. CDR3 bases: TGTGCCAGCTCACTCTTCGTGTCTAATGGCTACACCTTC.

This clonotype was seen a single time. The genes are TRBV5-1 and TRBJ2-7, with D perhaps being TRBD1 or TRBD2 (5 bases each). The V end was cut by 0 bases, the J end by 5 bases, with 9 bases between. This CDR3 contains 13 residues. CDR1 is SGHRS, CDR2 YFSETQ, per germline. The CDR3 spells CASSLVRDHEQYF. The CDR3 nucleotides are TGCGCCAGCAGCTTGGTCCGGGACCACGAGCAGTACTTC.

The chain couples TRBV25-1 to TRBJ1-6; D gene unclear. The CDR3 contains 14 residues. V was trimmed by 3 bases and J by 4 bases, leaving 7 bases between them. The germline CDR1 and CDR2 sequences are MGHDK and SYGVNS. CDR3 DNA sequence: TGTGCCAGCAGTGAGGCGGGATATAATTCACCCCTCCACTTT. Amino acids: CASSEAGYNSPLHF. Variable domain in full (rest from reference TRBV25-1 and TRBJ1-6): EADIYQTPRYLVIGTGKKITLECSQTMGHDKMYWYQQDPGMELHLIHYSYGVNSTEKGDLSSESTVSRIRTEHFPLTLESARPSHTSQYLCASSEAGYNSPLHFGNGTRLTVT.

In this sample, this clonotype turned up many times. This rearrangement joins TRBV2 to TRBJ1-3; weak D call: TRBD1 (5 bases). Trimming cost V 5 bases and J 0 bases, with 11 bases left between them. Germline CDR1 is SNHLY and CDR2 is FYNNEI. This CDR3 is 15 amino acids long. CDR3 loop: CASSTGFGSGNTIYF. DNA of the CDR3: TGTGCCAGCAGTACAGGCTTTGGCTCTGGAAACACCATATATTTT.

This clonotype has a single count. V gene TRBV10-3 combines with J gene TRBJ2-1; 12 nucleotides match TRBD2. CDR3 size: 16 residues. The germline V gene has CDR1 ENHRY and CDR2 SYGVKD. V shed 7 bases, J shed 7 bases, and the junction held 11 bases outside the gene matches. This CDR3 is CAITKTSGRGSNEQFF. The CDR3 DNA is TGTGCCATCACAAAGACTAGCGGGAGAGGGTCGAATGAGCAGTTCTTC.